This T cell receptor beta chain is from a study of blood T cell repertoires in COVID-19. About the research overall: Sources were T cells, B-cell-depleted T cells, or PBMCs; the material itself was cDNA or gDNA.

Per the authors' pipeline: Amplification of reference gene primers was used by the study to estimate nucleated cell counts. The data were produced by immunoSEQ multiplex PCR, yet TCRdb's version contains in-frame clones alone and is incomplete. That table gives V, J and clone size, and the DNA gave D and trimming. Of approximately 260,000 clones in the sample, about 88% were seen once. Individuals aged about 18 to 89 years were recruited from roughly 22 US areas. In this sample, this clone turned up once. V was clipped by 5 bases and J by 3 bases, with 17 bases between them. This CDR3 is built from 16 residues. Germline CDR1 reads LNHDA; CDR2 reads SQIVND (reference sequence).

The sequence was obtained from a woman between 50 and 59 years old who had been exposed to COVID-19. The sequencing input was PBMCs or T cells enriched from blood (not recorded which). The rearrangement links TRBV19 to TRBJ2-1; D might be TRBD2 (6 bases). CDR3 in DNA: TGTGCCAGTAGTCCAACTGCCGGGACTTTCTACAATGAGCAGTTCTTC. As protein: CASSPTAGTFYNEQFF.